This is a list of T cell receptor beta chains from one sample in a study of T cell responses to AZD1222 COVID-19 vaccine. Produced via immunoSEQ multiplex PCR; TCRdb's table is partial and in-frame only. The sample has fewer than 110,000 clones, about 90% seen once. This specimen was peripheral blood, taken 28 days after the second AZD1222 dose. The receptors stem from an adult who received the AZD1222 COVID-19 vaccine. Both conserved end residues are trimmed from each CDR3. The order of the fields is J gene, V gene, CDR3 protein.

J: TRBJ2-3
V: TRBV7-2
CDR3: ASSPYTDTQY

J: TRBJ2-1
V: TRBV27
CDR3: ASSFLKASRAENEQF

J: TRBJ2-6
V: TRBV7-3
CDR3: ASSLGTSGANVLT

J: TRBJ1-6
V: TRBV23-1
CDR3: ASSLWPGGSYFWSYNSPLH

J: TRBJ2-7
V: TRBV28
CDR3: ASSTGTRNEQY

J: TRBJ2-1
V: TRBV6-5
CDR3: ASRLTGQGNEQF

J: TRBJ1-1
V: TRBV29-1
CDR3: SVQKGTEAF

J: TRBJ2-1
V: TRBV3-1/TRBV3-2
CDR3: ASSQDLQQYNEQF

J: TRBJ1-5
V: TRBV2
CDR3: ASRDRVNSQPQH

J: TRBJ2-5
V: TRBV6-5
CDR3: ASRARLAGEETQY

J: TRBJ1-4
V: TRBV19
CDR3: ASSIGVDTNEKLF

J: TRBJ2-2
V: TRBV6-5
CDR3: AISGTSGYTGELF

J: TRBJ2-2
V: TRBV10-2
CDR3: ASSEHTLLNTGELF

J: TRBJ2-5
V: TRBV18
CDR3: ASSPPRGETQY

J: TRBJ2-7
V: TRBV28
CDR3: ASSFRDRRLVPDEQY

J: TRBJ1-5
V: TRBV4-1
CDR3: ASSQAGGTQH

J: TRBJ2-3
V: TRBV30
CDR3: AWSVKAGAVDTQY

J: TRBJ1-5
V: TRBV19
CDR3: ASSKGTGGNQPQH

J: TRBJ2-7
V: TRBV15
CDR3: ATSDWESYEQY

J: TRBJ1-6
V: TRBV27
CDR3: ASSSQGPYNSPLH

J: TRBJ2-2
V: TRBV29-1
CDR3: SVRTSGRGGELF

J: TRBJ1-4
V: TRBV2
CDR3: ASSLYDRDEKLF

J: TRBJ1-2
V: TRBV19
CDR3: ASSIALGQGYGYT

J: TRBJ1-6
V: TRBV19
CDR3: ASRGQLGFNSPLH

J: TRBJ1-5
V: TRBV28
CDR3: ASLMRGGGNQPQH

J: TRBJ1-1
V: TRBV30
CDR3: AWSEGIRRAWTEAF

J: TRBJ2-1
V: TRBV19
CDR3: ASSQLGQGWNEQF

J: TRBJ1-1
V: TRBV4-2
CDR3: ASSQEGGETTEAF

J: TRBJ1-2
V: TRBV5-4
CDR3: ASSLDRDGGYT

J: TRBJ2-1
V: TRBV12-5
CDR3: ASGSGTSGYNEQF

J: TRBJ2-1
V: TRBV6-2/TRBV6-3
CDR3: ASSYLTSNEQF

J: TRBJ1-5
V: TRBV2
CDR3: ASGFRVMDSKNQPQH

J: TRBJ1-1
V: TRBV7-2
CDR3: ASSFHGTEAF

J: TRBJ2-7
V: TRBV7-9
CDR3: ASSGSLGGGIGYEQY

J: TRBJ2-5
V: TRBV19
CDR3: ASSFTGSVETQY

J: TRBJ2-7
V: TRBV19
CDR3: ASSIPGQGAIEQY

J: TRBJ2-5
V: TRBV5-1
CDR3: ASSVGTAKDQETQY

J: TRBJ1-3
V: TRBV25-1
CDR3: ASSGQTGKTAGNTIY

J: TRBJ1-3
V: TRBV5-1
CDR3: ASSSDGNTIY

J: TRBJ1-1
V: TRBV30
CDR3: ASGRLTEAF

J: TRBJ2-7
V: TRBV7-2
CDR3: ASSLTGGPPSYEQY